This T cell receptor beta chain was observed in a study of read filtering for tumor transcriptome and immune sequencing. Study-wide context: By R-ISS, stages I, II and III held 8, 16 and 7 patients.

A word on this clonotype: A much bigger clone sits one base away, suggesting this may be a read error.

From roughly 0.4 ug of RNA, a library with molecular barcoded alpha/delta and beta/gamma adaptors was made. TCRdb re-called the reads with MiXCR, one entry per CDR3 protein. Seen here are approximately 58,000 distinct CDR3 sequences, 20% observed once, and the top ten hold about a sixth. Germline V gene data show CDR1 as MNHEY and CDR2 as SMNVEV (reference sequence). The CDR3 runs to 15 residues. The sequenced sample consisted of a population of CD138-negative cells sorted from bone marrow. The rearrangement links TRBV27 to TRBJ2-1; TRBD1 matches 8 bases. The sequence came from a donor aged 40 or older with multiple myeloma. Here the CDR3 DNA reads TGTGCCAGCAGTTTATCCCGGACAGGGTACAATGGGCAGTTCTTC. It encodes CASSLSRTGYNGQFF.